This T cell receptor (beta chain) was captured in a study of regulatory T cells. General study results and limits: In CD3G-deficient patients, conventional CD4+ T cells were enriched for hydrophobic CDR3 residues at positions 6 and 7.

Primers: 52 TRBV forward and 13 TRBJ reverse. Sequencing used immunoSEQ multiplex PCR; TCRdb keeps in-frame clones, though not all of them. The sample yields some 30,000 clones, nearly 95% seen once. As regards this clone: The target antigen is unknown.

Sorting split CD4+ cells into CD25-high CD127-low Tregs and CD25-low CD127-high conventional T cells. V dropped 1 base and J dropped 11; count of bases not matched to a gene: 5. CDR1 is SGHVS and CDR2 is FQNEAQ in the germline V gene. This CDR3 region has 13 residues. Source material: conventional CD4+ T cells sorted from blood. The chain is built from TRBV7-8 and TRBJ1-1; 9 bases map to TRBD1. This receptor was identified in a child under 10 years old with CD3G deficiency. CDR3 nucleotide sequence: TGTGCCAGCAGCTTAGACAGGGGGCAAGAGGCTTTCTTT. It is translated as CASSLDRGQEAFF.